These 5 T cell receptor beta chains were all obtained from the same sample, sequenced in a study of shared clonotypes between healthy human individuals. Data came from immunoSEQ multiplex PCR; TCRdb stores just in-frame clones and leaves some out. Of about 1 million clones in the sample, approximately 70% were seen once. Material for sequencing was memory CD4+ T cells sorted from blood. Subset given: CD45RA-negative fraction. Receptor source: a man aged 18-30 years in good health.

This clone occurred a few times. This chain joins TRBV2 and TRBJ2-1; D is tentatively TRBD1 or TRBD2 (5 bases each). Trimming took 8 bases from V and 2 from J, leaving 10 bases between them. The CDR3 covers 13 residues. The germline V gene encodes CDR1 SNHLY and CDR2 FYNNEI. The CDR3 coding sequence is TGTGCCAGCGTGGGGACCCCCTACAATGAGCAGTTCTTC. Its protein is CASVGTPYNEQFF.

The chain uses TRBV13 and TRBJ1-6, with D hard to call. CDR1 and CDR2 (germline): PRHDT, FYEKMQ (reference sequence). V was trimmed by 2 bases and J by 3 bases, leaving 5 bases between them. The CDR3 sequence is 14 residues long. The CDR3: CASSLRDYNSPLHF. The CDR3 DNA reads TGTGCCAGCAGCTTACGGGACTATAATTCACCCCTCCACTTT.

The chain links TRBV10-1 to TRBJ1-1; TRBD1 matches 7 bases. CDR3 length equals 15 residues. The V segment lost 10 bases and the J segment 4 bases; nucleotides outside the gene matches: 15. The germline V gene encodes CDR1 WNHNN and CDR2 SYGVQD (reference sequence). The CDR3 region is CATPGQDYPSTEAFF. The DNA for the CDR3 is TGCGCCACACCCGGACAGGACTATCCCAGCACTGAAGCTTTCTTT.

This clone has just a few counts. This chain joins TRBV7-9 and TRBJ1-2, with D perhaps matching TRBD1 (5 bases). Germline V CDR1 and CDR2: SEHNR, FQNEAQ (reference sequence). Trimming cost V 5 bases and J 1 base, with 17 bases left between them. The CDR3 covers 16 residues. The CDR3 loop is CASSPLMKGLNYGYTF. CDR3 coding DNA: TGTGCCAGCAGCCCATTAATGAAGGGGCTTAACTATGGCTACACCTTC.

Points on this clone: Other DNA sequences of this sample code for an identical CDR3. The chain combines TRBV5-1 with TRBJ2-3; TRBD2 matches 13 bases. The junction had 1 base not matched to a gene; V was cut back by 3 bases and J by 3 bases. Germline lookup yields CDR1 SGHRS and CDR2 YFSETQ. This CDR3 region has 15 residues. CDR3 loop: CASSSTSGGTDTQYF. The CDR3 DNA reads as TGCGCCAGCAGCTCGACTAGCGGGGGGACAGATACGCAGTATTTT.